This T cell receptor beta chain was profiled in a study of metastatic and nonmetastatic thyroid tumors (TCRdb year 2020). About the full investigation: The researchers compared repertoires between peripheral blood samples and tumor or nodule tissue samples from patients with malignant or benign thyroid disease.

The investigation overall reported the following: TCR beta diversity was reported as significantly higher in malignant tumors than in benign nodules, in both blood and tumor samples.

Library preparation was by PCR. TCRdb records Illumina HiSeq 4000 as the sequencer. The TCR beta-chain CDR3 region of each patient was profiled by high-throughput sequencing. As for the authors' bioinformatics: A classifier to discriminate distant-metastatic papillary thyroid cancer patients was built from CDR3 differences across clinicopathological groups. To measure repertoire diversity the researchers used the Shannon index, while the Morisita-Horn index served to gauge how similar the tumor and blood repertoires were. TCRdb cleaned the public reads at Q25 with fastp, built clones with MiXCR and kept in-frame beta chains. The authors' filters were not applied to this entry. The sample table records tens of thousands of clones; 20% to 25% of these occur just once. The ten largest clonotypes hold roughly two fifths of the sample. A note on this clone: The specificity of this receptor is unknown. No base qualities exist here, and no much larger clone lies one base off it.

CDR1 SGHVS and CDR2 FNYEAQ are derived from the germline V gene. CDR3 length: 14 amino acids, cysteine to phenylalanine. Only CDR3 DNA is held: 42 bases, read in frame from base 1. The germline V end is reduced by 5 bases and the J end by 9 bases; junction bases left unmatched: 7. No patient had received any treatment before thyroid surgery. Using T-cell receptor beta sequencing, the researchers looked back retrospectively at clinical samples from patients, gathered between about 2012 and 2018. Sequencing was carried out using blood. The V and J segments used are TRBV7-6 and TRBJ2-1, with 10 junctional bases fitting TRBD2. This TCR came from a female donor with papillary thyroid cancer or a benign thyroid nodule (not recorded which). Some clones in this sample may be carry-over from other donors' samples. The CDR3 amino acid sequence is: CASSPSGSGGEQFF. At the DNA level, the sequence is TGTGCCAGCAGCCCTAGCGGGAGTGGCGGTGAGCAGTTCTTC. The full variable domain, completed from the reference TRBV7-6 and TRBJ2-1 proteins outside the CDR3, reads GAGVSQSPRYKVTKRGQDVALRCDPISGHVSLYWYRQALGQGPEFLTYFNYEAQQDKSGLPNDRFSAERPEGSISTLTIQRTEQRDSAMYRCASSPSGSGGEQFFGPGTRLTVL.